This T cell receptor beta chain derives from a study of blood T cell repertoires in COVID-19. Study-level background: The origin of the acute and convalescent COVID-19 samples was the United States, Italy and Spain. Nucleic acid was either cDNA or gDNA, and it came from T cells, B-cell-depleted T cells, or PBMCs.

Profiled with immunoSEQ multiplex PCR; TCRdb holds only in-frame clones, not every one. The data show hundreds of thousands of clones, 70% to 90% seen once. V lost 3 bases and J lost 0, with 3 bases in between. This CDR3 has 13 amino acids. This TCR was sampled from a woman aged 45-59 years with COVID-19, enrolled during active disease. This chain uses TRBV12-3 or TRBV12-4 with TRBJ2-1; D is unresolved. Material for sequencing was peripheral blood. The CDR3 loop reads CASSFLSYNEQFF. As DNA, the CDR3 is TGTGCCAGCAGTTTCCTCTCCTACAATGAGCAGTTCTTC.